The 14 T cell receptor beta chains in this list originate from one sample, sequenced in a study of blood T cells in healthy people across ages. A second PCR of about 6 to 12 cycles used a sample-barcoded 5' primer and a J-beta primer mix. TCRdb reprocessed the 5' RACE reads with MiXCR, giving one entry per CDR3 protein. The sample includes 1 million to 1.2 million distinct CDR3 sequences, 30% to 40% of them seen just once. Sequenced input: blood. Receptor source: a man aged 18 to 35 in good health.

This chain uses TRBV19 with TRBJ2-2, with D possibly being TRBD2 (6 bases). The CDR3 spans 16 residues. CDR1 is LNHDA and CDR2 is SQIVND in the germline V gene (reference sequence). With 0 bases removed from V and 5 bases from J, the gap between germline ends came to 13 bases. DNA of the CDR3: TGTGCCAGTAGTATAGAGGGGGGTCTGGGGACCGGGGAGCTGTTTTTT. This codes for CASSIEGGLGTGELFF.

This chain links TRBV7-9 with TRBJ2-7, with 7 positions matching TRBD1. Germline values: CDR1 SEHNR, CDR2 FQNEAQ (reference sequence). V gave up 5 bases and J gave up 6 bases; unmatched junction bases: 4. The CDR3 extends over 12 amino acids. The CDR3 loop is CASSLGTAEQYF. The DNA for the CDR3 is TGTGCCAGCAGCCTCGGGACAGCCGAGCAGTACTTC.

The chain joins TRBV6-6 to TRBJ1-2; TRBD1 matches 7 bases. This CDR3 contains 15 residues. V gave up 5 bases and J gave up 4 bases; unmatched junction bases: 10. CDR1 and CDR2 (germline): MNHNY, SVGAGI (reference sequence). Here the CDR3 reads CASSLLDRVGYGYTF. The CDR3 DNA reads TGTGCCAGCAGTCTCCTAGACAGGGTCGGCTATGGCTACACCTTC.

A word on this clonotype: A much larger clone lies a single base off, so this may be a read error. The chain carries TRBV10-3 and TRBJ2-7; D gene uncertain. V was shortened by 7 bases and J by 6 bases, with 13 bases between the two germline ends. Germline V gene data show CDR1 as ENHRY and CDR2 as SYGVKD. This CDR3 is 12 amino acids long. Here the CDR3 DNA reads TGTGCCATCAAAGGGCTGACCTGCGAGCAGTACTTC. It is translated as CAIKGLTCEQYF.

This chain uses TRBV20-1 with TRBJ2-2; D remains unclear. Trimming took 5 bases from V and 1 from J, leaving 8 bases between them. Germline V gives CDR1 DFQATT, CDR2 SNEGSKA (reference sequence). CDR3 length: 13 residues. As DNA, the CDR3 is TGCAGTGCTTCATGGGGGAACACCGGGGAGCTGTTTTTT. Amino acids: CSASWGNTGELFF.

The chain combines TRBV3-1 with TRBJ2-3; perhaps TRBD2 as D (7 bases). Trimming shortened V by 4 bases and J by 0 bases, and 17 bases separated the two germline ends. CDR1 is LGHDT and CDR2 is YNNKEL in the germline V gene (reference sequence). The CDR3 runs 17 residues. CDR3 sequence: CASSPGGSVPSTDTQYF. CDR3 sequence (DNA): TGTGCCAGCAGCCCGGGGGGCAGCGTTCCTAGCACAGATACGCAGTATTTT.

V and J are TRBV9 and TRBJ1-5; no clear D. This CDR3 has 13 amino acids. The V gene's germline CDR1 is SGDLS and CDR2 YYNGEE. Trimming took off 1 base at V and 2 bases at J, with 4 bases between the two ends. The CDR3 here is CASSVWGNQPQHF. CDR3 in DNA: TGTGCCAGCAGCGTATGGGGCAATCAGCCCCAGCATTTT.

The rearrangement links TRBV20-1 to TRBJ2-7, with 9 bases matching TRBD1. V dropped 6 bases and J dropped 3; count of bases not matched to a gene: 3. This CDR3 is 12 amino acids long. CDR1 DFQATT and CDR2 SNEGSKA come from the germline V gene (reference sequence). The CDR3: CSAGQGYYEQYF. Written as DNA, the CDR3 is TGCAGTGCGGGACAGGGCTACTACGAGCAGTACTTC.

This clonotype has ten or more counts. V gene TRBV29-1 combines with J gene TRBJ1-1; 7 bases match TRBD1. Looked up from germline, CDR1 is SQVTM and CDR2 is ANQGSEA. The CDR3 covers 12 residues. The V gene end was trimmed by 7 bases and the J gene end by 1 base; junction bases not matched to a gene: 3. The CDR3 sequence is CSGQGGNTEAFF. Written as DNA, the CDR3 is TGCAGCGGACAGGGAGGGAACACTGAAGCTTTCTTT.

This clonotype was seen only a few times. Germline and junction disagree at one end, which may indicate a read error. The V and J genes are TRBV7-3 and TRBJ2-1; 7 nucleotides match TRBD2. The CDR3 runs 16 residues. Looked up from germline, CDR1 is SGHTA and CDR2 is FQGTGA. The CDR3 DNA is TGTGCCAGCAGCCCCTCGCGGGAGCGGTCCTCCAATGAGCAGTTCTTC. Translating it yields CASSPSRERSSNEQFF.

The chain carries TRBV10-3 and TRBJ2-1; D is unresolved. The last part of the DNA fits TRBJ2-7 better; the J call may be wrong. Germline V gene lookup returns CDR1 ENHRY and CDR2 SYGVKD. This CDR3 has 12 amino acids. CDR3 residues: CAIIGTDNEQYF. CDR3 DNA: TGTGCCATCATTGGCACCGACAATGAGCAGTACTTC.

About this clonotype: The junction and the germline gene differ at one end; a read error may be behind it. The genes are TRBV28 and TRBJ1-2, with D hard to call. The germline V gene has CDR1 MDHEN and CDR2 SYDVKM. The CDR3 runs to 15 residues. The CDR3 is CAGSSYQTPDYGYTF. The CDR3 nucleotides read TGTGCCGGCAGTTCCTATCAAACGCCCGACTATGGCTACACCTTC.

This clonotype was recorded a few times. DNA for the CDR3: TGTGCCAGCGATGCTCTACAACGCCTCGGCACAGATACGCAGTATTTT. Translation gives CASDALQRLGTDTQYF. The chain joins TRBV2 to TRBJ2-3; D is unclear. This CDR3 comprises 16 residues. V was shortened by 8 bases and J by 1 base, with 19 bases between the two germline ends. Germline lookup yields CDR1 SNHLY and CDR2 FYNNEI.

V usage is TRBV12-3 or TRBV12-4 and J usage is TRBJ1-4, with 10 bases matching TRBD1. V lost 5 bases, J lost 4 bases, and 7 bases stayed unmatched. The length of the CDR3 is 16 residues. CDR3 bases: TGTGCCAGCAGTGAGCGGACAGGGGGGGATAATGAAAAACTGTTTTTT. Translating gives CASSERTGGDNEKLFF.